This T cell receptor beta chain was identified in a study of cytomegalovirus exposure and HLA in healthy donors. Study-wide background: Researchers found that under 90% of just under 400 genotyped donors fell within the Caucasian-associated ancestry cluster. Findings and caveats of the study: In a later analysis, TCR association rates varied by HLA locus: DRB1 most, HLA-C fewest. Roughly even sequencing depth across donors was the assumption behind the presence/absence analyses. Sequences of the TCR beta chain were said to predict the HLA-A and HLA-B alleles of most subjects accurately.

Comments on this clone: The antigen is not known.

Researchers ran the PCR with 60 Vbeta and 13 Jbeta primers. Method: immunoSEQ multiplex PCR; TCRdb's copy keeps in-frame clones and lacks some. Of 120,000 or so clones detected, 78% appear once; the ten largest clones hold 6% to 8%. CDR3 length: 14 amino acids. Germline CDR1 LNHNV, CDR2 YYDKDF (reference sequence). Trimming removed 0 bases at V and 2 bases at J, with 8 bases between. Sequencing was done on a sample of PBMCs. The sequence came from a middle-aged woman in good health and CMV-seronegative. This rearrangement joins TRBV15 to TRBJ2-7; D unresolved. The CDR3 bases are TGTGCCACCAGCAGAGATGGGCCGGCCTACGAGCAGTACTTC. Residues: CATSRDGPAYEQYF.